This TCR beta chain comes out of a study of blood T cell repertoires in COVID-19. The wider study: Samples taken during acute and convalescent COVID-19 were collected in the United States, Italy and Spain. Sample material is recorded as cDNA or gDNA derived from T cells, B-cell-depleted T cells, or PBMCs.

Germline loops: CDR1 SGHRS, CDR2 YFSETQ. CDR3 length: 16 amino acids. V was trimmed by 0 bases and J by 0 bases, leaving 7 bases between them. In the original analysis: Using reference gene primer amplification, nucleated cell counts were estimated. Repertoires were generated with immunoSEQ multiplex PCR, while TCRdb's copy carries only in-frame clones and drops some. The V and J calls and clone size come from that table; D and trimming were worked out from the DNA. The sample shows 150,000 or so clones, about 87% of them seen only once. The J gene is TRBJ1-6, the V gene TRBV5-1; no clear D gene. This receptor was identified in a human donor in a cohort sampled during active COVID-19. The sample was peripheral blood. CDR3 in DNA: TGCGCCAGCAGCTTGGGACTGAGCTCCTATAATTCACCCCTCCACTTT. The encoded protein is CASSLGLSSYNSPLHF.